Following are 19 T cell receptor beta chains from one sample sequenced in a study of blood T cell repertoires in COVID-19. Here immunoSEQ multiplex PCR was the method, and the copy in TCRdb shows in-frame clones only, minus some. This repertoire shows about 120,000 clones, 78% found once; its top ten account for over 2%. Sequenced material: peripheral blood. These receptor sequences come from a man aged 65-85 years with acute or convalescent COVID-19.

The chain uses TRBV5-1 and TRBJ2-1; the match to TRBD2 covers 8 bases. The V segment lost 4 bases and the J segment 8 bases; nucleotides outside the gene matches: 11. The germline V gene encodes CDR1 SGHRS and CDR2 YFSETQ. The length of the CDR3 is 15 residues. The CDR3: CASSRSGGRLDEQFF. The CDR3 DNA reads as TGCGCCAGCAGCAGAAGCGGGGGTCGCCTGGATGAGCAGTTCTTC.

V is TRBV11-1 and J is TRBJ2-2; 8 bases are shared with TRBD1. Germline V gene sequence: CDR1 SGHAT, CDR2 FQDESV (reference sequence). The V segment lost 5 bases and the J segment 5 bases; nucleotides outside the gene matches: 4. This CDR3 is built from 14 residues. As DNA, the CDR3 is TGTGCCAGCAGCGCAGGGGGCTGGACCGGGGAGCTGTTTTTT. Protein sequence: CASSAGGWTGELFF.

The DNA of the CDR3 is TGTGCCAGTAGTTGGGGCGGGGTGAGCTCCTACGAGCAGTACTTC. Translated, it gives CASSWGGVSSYEQYF. The chain carries TRBV19 and TRBJ2-7; D possibly corresponds to TRBD2 (6 bases). Germline CDR1 is LNHDA and CDR2 is SQIVND (reference sequence). The germline V and J ends were trimmed by 5 bases and 0 bases, with 14 bases remaining between them. The CDR3 is made up of 15 amino acids.

The CDR3 DNA follows: TGTGCCACCAGCAAAGACGAAGGGAGCCTTGAAGCTTTCTTT. It specifies CATSKDEGSLEAFF. This chain joins TRBV15 and TRBJ1-1; D gene uncertain. With 4 bases removed from V and 7 bases from J, the gap between germline ends came to 16 bases. Germline assignment: CDR1 LNHNV and CDR2 YYDKDF (reference sequence). The CDR3 is made up of 14 amino acids. Full variable domain (rest looked up from reference TRBV15 and TRBJ1-1): DAMVIQNPRYQVTQFGKPVTLSCSQTLNHNVMYWYQQKSSQAPKLLFHYYDKDFNNEADTPDNFQSRRPNTSFCFLDIRSPGLGDTAMYLCATSKDEGSLEAFFGQGTRLTVV.

The chain joins TRBV2 to TRBJ1-2; D is uncertain. V lost 1 base, J lost 4 bases, and 10 bases lay in between. The CDR3 spans 14 residues. Germline CDR1 SNHLY, CDR2 FYNNEI. The CDR3, as DNA: TGTGCCAGCAGTGAAGTGTTGGGCAGCTATGGCTACACCTTC. Encoded protein: CASSEVLGSYGYTF.

The gene calls are TRBV14 and TRBJ2-3; 7 bases align to TRBD2. This CDR3 contains 16 residues. Germline CDR1 is SGHDN and CDR2 is FVKESK. The junction had 5 bases not matched to a gene; V was cut back by 1 base and J by 1 base. CDR3 loop: CASSQVWGGGTDTQYF. The CDR3 DNA follows: TGTGCCAGCAGCCAAGTTTGGGGGGGAGGCACAGATACGCAGTATTTT.

The genes are TRBV2 and TRBJ1-1, with D unresolved. Trimming removed 2 bases at V and 1 base at J, with 5 bases between. The CDR3 extends over 13 amino acids. Germline-derived CDR1 and CDR2 are SNHLY and FYNNEI. The CDR3, as DNA: TGTGCCAGCAGTGAATCAGGGAACACTGAAGCTTTCTTT. It is translated as CASSESGNTEAFF.

V and J are TRBV21-1 and TRBJ2-7; the table's D call of TRBD1 was not tested on the DNA. TRBV21-1 is assigned pseudogene status. The CDR3 contains 15 residues. The CDR3 reads CASSEGTDSSYEQYF. The DNA for the CDR3 is TGTGCCAGCAGCGAAGGGACAGACAGCTCCTACGAGCAGTACTTC.

J is TRBJ1-6 and V is TRBV19; D unclear. V lost 7 bases, J lost 5 bases, and 12 bases lay in between. CDR1 LNHDA and CDR2 SQIVND come from the germline V gene (reference sequence). The CDR3 loop spans 14 amino acids. Here the CDR3 reads CASNSGVNNSPLHF. In DNA, the CDR3 is TGTGCCAGTAATTCAGGTGTCAATAATTCACCCCTCCACTTT.

This chain uses TRBV9 with TRBJ2-1, with 14 bases lining up with TRBD2. The V gene's germline CDR1 is SGDLS and CDR2 YYNGEE. J was trimmed by 8 bases and V by 5 bases; bases with no gene match: 12. The CDR3 consists of 17 residues. CDR3 bases: TGTGCCAGCAGTCGTATTCCGACTAGCGGGGGGGCACATGAGCAGTTCTTC. Its translation is CASSRIPTSGGAHEQFF.

This clone was detected once. The chain combines TRBV11-2 with TRBJ1-1, with D unclear. Per germline, CDR1 SGHAT and CDR2 FQNNGV. There are 12 residues in the CDR3. V was pared by 5 bases and J by 10 bases, with 14 bases between. CDR3 sequence (DNA): TGTGCCAGCAGCGCCAACCGAGAGGTAGCTTTCTTT. It encodes CASSANREVAFF.

This chain uses TRBV7-9 with TRBJ2-7, with TRBD1 matching over 9 bases. CDR3 size: 15 residues. J was trimmed by 3 bases and V by 6 bases; bases with no gene match: 9. Germline loops: CDR1 SEHNR, CDR2 FQNEAQ (reference sequence). Written as DNA, the CDR3 is TGTGCCAGCAGTCGACCGACAGGGGGGAACTACGAGCAGTACTTC. Amino acid sequence: CASSRPTGGNYEQYF. The whole variable domain, remainder taken from reference TRBV7-9 and TRBJ2-7, is DTGVSQNPRHKITKRGQNVTFRCDPISEHNRLYWYRQTLGQGPEFLTYFQNEAQLEKSRLLSDRFSAERPKGSFSTLEIQRTEQGDSAMYLCASSRPTGGNYEQYFGPGTRLTVT.

This sequence joins TRBV30 and TRBJ1-6; 11 positions match TRBD1. CDR1 GTSNPN and CDR2 SVGIG come from the germline V gene (reference sequence). The V and J ends lost 3 bases and 14 bases, in that order; junction bases with no gene match: 9. The CDR3 length is 14 residues. The CDR3 DNA follows: TGTGCCTGGAGCCGGACAGGGGGCGCTTCTACCCTCCACTTT. It codes for CAWSRTGGASTLHF. Filled out from reference TRBV30 and TRBJ1-6, the complete variable domain reads SQTIHQWPATLVQPVGSPLSLECTVEGTSNPNLYWYRQAAGRGLQLLFYSVGIGQISSEVPQNLSASRPQDRQFILSSKKLLLSDSGFYLCAWSRTGGASTLHFGNGTRLTVT.

The chain carries TRBV28 and TRBJ1-5; D might be TRBD1 (5 bases). Germline CDR1 and CDR2: MDHEN and SYDVKM. This CDR3 spans 15 amino acids. Trimming removed 6 bases at V and 0 bases at J, with 12 bases between. CDR3 DNA: TGTGCCAGCAGCTGGGGCAGCCATAGCAATCAGCCCCAGCATTTT. Its translation: CASSWGSHSNQPQHF.

The chain has TRBV9 and TRBJ1-1; 7 nucleotides match TRBD1. Germline CDR1 and CDR2: SGDLS and YYNGEE. J was trimmed by 1 base and V by 3 bases; bases with no gene match: 15. This CDR3 region has 18 residues. DNA for the CDR3: TGTGCCAGCAGCGCCCGAGATGGGGGACAGATAACGAACACTGAAGCTTTCTTT. It encodes CASSARDGGQITNTEAFF.

This clone was seen only a few times. V is TRBV6-5 and J is TRBJ1-6; D gene ambiguous. Trimming pared 6 bases from V and 7 bases from J, leaving 16 bases between. CDR3 length: 15 residues. CDR1 MNHEY and CDR2 SVGAGI come from the germline V gene. CDR3 sequence: CASSAADLGNSPLHF. For the CDR3, the DNA is TGTGCCAGCAGCGCCGCGGACTTGGGAAATTCACCCCTCCACTTT.

The chain uses TRBV5-1 and TRBJ1-4; D call uncertain. Between the trimmed V and J ends, which lost 3 bases and 5 bases, there was a span of 14 bases. In germline, CDR1 is SGHRS, CDR2 YFSETQ. The CDR3 sequence is 15 residues long. The CDR3 sequence: CASSSTYGSNEKLFF. CDR3 sequence (DNA): TGCGCCAGCAGCTCCACATACGGGTCAAATGAAAAACTGTTTTTT.

A remark on this clone: The identical CDR3 is also encoded by other nucleotide sequences in the sample. V usage is TRBV11-2 and J usage is TRBJ2-1; TRBD2 aligns across 8 bases. Germline CDR1 reads SGHAT; CDR2 reads FQNNGV. V lost 2 bases to trimming and J lost 3 bases; unmatched junction nucleotides: 6. The CDR3 sequence is 16 residues long. As DNA, the CDR3 is TGTGCCAGCAGCTTACGTCTAGCGGGCGTCTACAATGAGCAGTTCTTC. Translated: CASSLRLAGVYNEQFF.

The chain employs TRBV9 and TRBJ1-2; TRBD1 aligns across 10 bases. CDR3 size: 15 residues. Germline loops: CDR1 SGDLS, CDR2 YYNGEE. Trimming removed 0 bases from V and 6 bases from J; junction bases left unmatched: 5. The CDR3: CASSVDRQGANGYTF. In DNA, the CDR3 is TGTGCCAGCAGCGTAGATAGACAGGGGGCTAATGGCTACACCTTC.